The 14 T cell receptor beta chains reported below all come from one sample, sequenced in a study of blood T cell repertoires in COVID-19. Clones were sequenced by immunoSEQ multiplex PCR, and TCRdb holds only the in-frame ones, with some missing. This sample yields about 62,000 clones, of which more than 80% are seen a single time; approximately 1.3% belongs to the top ten. Sequencing input: peripheral blood. These receptors were collected from a woman aged 80 or over with acute or convalescent COVID-19.

In DNA form, the CDR3 reads TGCAGCGGCGAGTCGGTAGAGACCCAGTACTTC. Its translation: CSGESVETQYF. The chain uses TRBV29-1 and TRBJ2-5; no reliable D call. Germline loops: CDR1 SQVTM, CDR2 ANQGSEA. CDR3 length: 11 residues. The V gene lost 7 bases and the J gene lost 4 bases, with 10 bases spanning the gap.

V and J are TRBV7-2 and TRBJ2-5, with 8 bases aligning to TRBD2. The CDR3 length is 15 residues. Per the germline V gene, CDR1 is SGHTA and CDR2 is FQGNSA. V shed 2 bases and J 1 base; nucleotides not matched to a gene: 3. CDR3 amino acids: CASSLSGGAQETQYF. In nucleotides, the CDR3 is TGTGCCAGCAGCTTATCGGGAGGGGCCCAAGAGACCCAGTACTTC.

The chain joins TRBV6-5 to TRBJ1-1; D unclear. Germline V gene data show CDR1 as MNHEY and CDR2 as SVGAGI. This CDR3 is built from 14 residues. Trimming took off 8 bases at V and 3 bases at J, with 16 bases between the two ends. The DNA for the CDR3 is TGTGCCAGCTCCCTGGAGGGTTCTGACACTGAAGCTTTCTTT. Its translation is CASSLEGSDTEAFF.

The chain combines TRBV2 with TRBJ1-5; D gene uncertain. The CDR3 length is 14 residues. Germline V gene data show CDR1 as SNHLY and CDR2 as FYNNEI. V dropped 5 bases and J dropped 2 bases, with 10 bases sitting between them. This CDR3 reads CASSPDGGNQPQHF. CDR3 coding DNA: TGTGCCAGCAGTCCCGACGGGGGCAATCAGCCCCAGCATTTT. Based on the CDR3 plus reference TRBV2 and TRBJ1-5, the full variable domain is EPEVTQTPSHQVTQMGQEVILRCVPISNHLYFYWYRQILGQKVEFLVSFYNNEISEKSEIFDDQFSVERPDGSNFTLKIRSTKLEDSAMYFCASSPDGGNQPQHFGDGTRLSIL.

This rearrangement joins TRBV11-3 to TRBJ2-2; 10 nucleotides agree with TRBD1. Germline V gene sequence: CDR1 SGHNT, CDR2 YENEEA. This CDR3 region has 16 residues. After removal of 2 bases from V and 6 bases from J, the junction contained 6 bases not matched to a gene. CDR3: CASSLLLGQGSGELFF. CDR3 in DNA: TGTGCCAGCAGCTTACTTCTGGGACAGGGGTCCGGGGAGCTGTTTTTT.

This chain connects TRBV20-1 to TRBJ2-5, with a possible D match to TRBD1 (6 bases). The V end was cut by 3 bases, the J end by 2 bases, with 13 bases between. The CDR3 is made up of 14 amino acids. Per germline, CDR1 DFQATT and CDR2 SNEGSKA (reference sequence). CDR3 sequence reads: CSASAGGQQETQYF. The CDR3 bases are TGCAGTGCTAGTGCTGGGGGCCAACAAGAGACCCAGTACTTC.

This rearrangement joins TRBV27 to TRBJ2-7, with 7 positions matching TRBD1. From germline, CDR1 is MNHEY and CDR2 SMNVEV (reference sequence). There are 15 residues in the CDR3. The ends lost 0 bases at V and 3 bases at J; junction bases unmatched: 5. DNA of the CDR3: TGTGCCAGCAGTTTATCACGGACAGGCCGCTACGAGCAGTACTTC. Protein product: CASSLSRTGRYEQYF.

The chain has TRBV18 and TRBJ2-7, with TRBD1 matching 11 bases. Germline CDR1 is KGHSH and CDR2 is LQKENI. The CDR3 is 14 amino acids. V lost 3 bases and J lost 4; bases outside the gene matches: 2. DNA of the CDR3: TGTGCCAGCTCACCCGGACAGGGGGCATACGAGCAGTACTTC. It is translated as CASSPGQGAYEQYF. The full variable domain, with the rest looked up from reference TRBV18 and TRBJ2-7, is NAGVMQNPRHLVRRRGQEARLRCSPMKGHSHVYWYRQLPEEGLKFMVYLQKENIIDESGMPKERFSAEFPKEGPSILRIQQVVRGDSAAYFCASSPGQGAYEQYFGPGTRLTVT.

This CDR3 is CASSVEGHSNTEAFF. CDR3 DNA sequence: TGTGCCAGCAGCGTAGAGGGACATTCGAACACTGAAGCTTTCTTT. The chain has TRBV9 and TRBJ1-1; a weak D match, TRBD1 (6 bases). CDR3 length equals 15 residues. Germline CDR1 is SGDLS and CDR2 is YYNGEE. V dropped 0 bases and J dropped 1 base, with 10 bases sitting between them.

This chain uses TRBV6-1 with TRBJ1-4, with 8 nucleotides matching TRBD1. The CDR3 spans 11 residues. CDR1 is MNHNS and CDR2 is SASEGT in the germline V gene. J was trimmed by 12 bases and V by 5 bases; bases with no gene match: 2. The DNA for the CDR3 is TGTGCCAGCAGTCCGACAGGGGAACTGTTTTTT. Protein: CASSPTGELFF.

V and J are TRBV5-5 and TRBJ2-7; 9 bases are shared with TRBD1. The CDR3 is 16 residues long. Looked up from germline, CDR1 is SGHKS and CDR2 is YYEKEE (reference sequence). V was clipped by 0 bases and J by 4 bases; unmatched bases: 8. The CDR3 DNA reads as TGTGCCAGCAGCTTGGCCGTAGGACAGGGGTGGTACGAGCAGTACTTC. Its translation is CASSLAVGQGWYEQYF.

This chain connects TRBV19 to TRBJ1-6; maybe TRBD1 (5 bases). The CDR3 extends over 15 amino acids. CDR1 LNHDA and CDR2 SQIVND come from the germline V gene (reference sequence). Between the trimmed V and J ends, which lost 3 bases and 2 bases, there was a span of 8 bases. CDR3 sequence: CASSIGRAYNSPLHF. The CDR3 coding sequence is TGTGCCAGTAGTATTGGCAGGGCCTATAATTCACCCCTCCACTTT.

The rearrangement uses TRBV14 and TRBJ1-6; a possible D gene is TRBD1 (5 bases). The germline V gene has CDR1 SGHDN and CDR2 FVKESK. V was cut by 4 bases and J by 10 bases, with 14 bases left in between. The CDR3 loop spans 14 amino acids. In DNA, the CDR3 is TGTGCCAGCAGCCTTAGGGGAGGGAGATCACCCCTCCACTTT. Protein: CASSLRGGRSPLHF. Based on the CDR3 plus reference TRBV14 and TRBJ1-6, the full variable domain is EAGVTQFPSHSVIEKGQTVTLRCDPISGHDNLYWYRRVMGKEIKFLLHFVKESKQDESGMPNNRFLAERTGGTYSTLKVQPAELEDSGVYFCASSLRGGRSPLHFGNGTRLTVT.

The chain employs TRBV11-1 and TRBJ2-2, with 8 bases aligning to TRBD1. CDR3 length: 16 residues. Germline trimming cut 1 base from V and 7 bases from J; bases unmatched to any gene: 8. The germline V gene encodes CDR1 SGHAT and CDR2 FQDESV (reference sequence). The CDR3 here is CASSLGQGASVGELFF. CDR3 sequence (DNA): TGTGCCAGCAGCTTAGGGCAGGGGGCTTCTGTCGGGGAGCTGTTTTTT.